The T cell receptor (beta chain) under discussion was sequenced for a study of Graves' ophthalmopathy and Graves' hyperthyroidism. CDR3 length: 13 amino acids. Germline values: CDR1 DFQATT, CDR2 SNEGSKA (reference sequence). Trimming took off 5 bases at V and 0 bases at J, with 10 bases between the two ends. Exclusion covered patients with other autoimmune diseases or uncontrolled infections (as well as pregnancy or lactation). For repertoire sequencing, the TCR beta CDR3 regions were amplified from RNA transcripts. RT-PCR was first run with HTBI primers, then multiplex PCR in a second round. Via MiXCR, TCRdb re-called the multiplex PCR reads, giving one row per CDR3 protein. The sample shows approximately 540,000 distinct CDR3 sequences, under 45% of them seen only once. This clonotype was seen more than once but under ten times.

The sample was peripheral blood or thyroid tissue (not recorded which). This chain connects TRBV20-1 to TRBJ1-1; perhaps TRBD1 as D (5 bases). This receptor was taken from an adult man with Graves' hyperthyroidism. CDR3 bases: TGCAGTGCTCCAGGGCCGATGAACACTGAAGCTTTCTTT. This sequence encodes CSAPGPMNTEAFF.